The following is a TCR beta chain sequence with its context. TCRdb's copy holds only in-frame clones and misses some; the assay was immunoSEQ multiplex PCR. Among under 100,000 clones listed, 85% were seen once. This sample was included in a study of blood T cell repertoires in COVID-19. The ends lost 4 bases at V and 2 bases at J; junction bases unmatched: 2. Looked up from germline, CDR1 is LGHNA and CDR2 is YSLEER. The CDR3 is 14 amino acids. The sequence was collected from a woman between 65 and 79 years old with active or convalescent COVID-19. What was sequenced was peripheral blood. V gene TRBV4-3 combines with J gene TRBJ2-7; 10 bases match TRBD1. CDR3 residues: CASSLGQGPYEQYF. The CDR3, as DNA: TGCGCCAGCAGCCTGGGACAGGGGCCCTACGAGCAGTACTTC.